This TCR beta chain was documented in a study of vaccination and CD4 T cells after COVID-19. Study overall: Median time from second vaccine dose to sampling was around 72 days (14 to 241).

Cultured CD4+ T cell DNA was sequenced using the Oncomine TCR Beta short-read assay. Using its own MiXCR run on the PCR reads, TCRdb lists one record per CDR3 protein. The sample has around 2,000 distinct CDR3 sequences, 15% seen once. This clonotype showed up just a few times. Its target is not known. Indicated treatment: roughly 10-day PBMC culture with coronavirus spike peptide pools or control peptides (ViraFEST assay). Ahead of the COVID-19 pandemic (2011-2018), the CD4+ T cells of the unexposed donor were collected. T cells were expanded with peptide pools, and expanded clonotypes were identified by TCR sequencing. General study results and limits: Convalescent patients had 304 of 307 vaccine-specific clones showing spike mono-reactivity. The cohort comprised relatively few convalescent patients, and no early post-infection timepoints were analyzed.

With 6 bases clipped from V and 8 bases from J, the junction kept 8 bases outside the gene matches. CDR3 size: 15 residues. The germline CDR1 and CDR2 sequences are WSHSY and SAAADI. Sequencing was carried out using CD4+ T cells from blood, cultured in vitro. The chain is built from TRBV10-2 and TRBJ2-1, with 12 positions matching TRBD2. The source of this sequence is a human donor in good health. The CDR3 bases are TGCGCCAGCAGGGAGACTAGCGGGAGTTTCCATGAGCAGTTCTTC. The encoded protein is CASRETSGSFHEQFF.